This TCR beta chain stems from a study of siplizumab effects on memory and regulatory T cells. Study-wide results and caveats: A major contribution to the alloresponse seemed to be made by naive T cells, which seemed more diverse than memory cells. Proliferating siplizumab-cultured Tregs lacked confirmed suppressive function.

Germline CDR1 KGHSH, CDR2 LQKENI. The CDR3 loop spans 12 amino acids. V was clipped by 6 bases and J by 8 bases, with 11 bases between them. As regards this clone: Antigen: not known.

Each sample contributed about 10^5 TCR templates to the assay. Repertoires were generated with immunoSEQ multiplex PCR, while TCRdb's copy carries only in-frame clones and drops some. The sample records some 97,000 clones, around 92% being singletons. The source of this sequence is a human donor in good health. Sequencing was performed on Tregs sorted from blood. The V call is TRBV18, the J call TRBJ2-1; possible D gene TRBD2, 5 bases. Here the CDR3 DNA reads TGTGCCAGCTCCCCGAGGGTCGATGAGCAGTTCTTC. Amino acids: CASSPRVDEQFF.